A selection of T cell receptor beta chains follows, all from one sample in a study of T cells in narcolepsy. Here immunoSEQ multiplex PCR was the method, and the copy in TCRdb shows in-frame clones only, minus some. This sample has tens of thousands of clones, with 80% found just once. The sample consisted of memory (CD45RA-) CD4+ T cells from blood. These receptor sequences come from a human donor in good health. CDR3s leave out the opening cysteine and the closing phenylalanine or tryptophan. A D gene is named only where the DNA matches it firmly.

. | TRBV2 | ASSLRAGELF
TRBD1 | TRBV5-4 | ASSPGQGANEQY
TRBD2 | TRBV9 | ASSVGSGMGGEQF
. | TRBV4-3 | ASSRKGAGGTYGYT
. | TRBV5-1 | ASSLKTDTQY
. | TRBV30 | ALQQREETQY
. | TRBV21-1 | ASSKSPSGQGAYNEQF
TRBD1 | TRBV6-5 | ATKGTVYGYT
TRBD2 | TRBV25-1 | ASSESAGGPKADTQY
. | TRBV6-5 | ASSYSTVNEQF
. | TRBV25-1 | ASSESTRGYPTNEKLF
TRBD2 | TRBV7-9 | ASSPLWSGRGNEQF
. | TRBV5-1 | ASSRATGETQY
TRBD1 | TRBV5-5 | ASSLAPGGSQPQH
. | TRBV19 | ASTPSLRGSDGYT
TRBD1 | TRBV7-6 | ASSPEGQGLSTDTQY
. | TRBV7-9 | ASSLEGRTGELF
. | TRBV14 | ASSQRGTQY
TRBD1 | TRBV9 | ASSVGTGVYEQY
. | TRBV5-1 | ASSLGGSGSTDTQY
. | TRBV19 | ASTTHRDGSQETQY
. | TRBV6-5 | ASSHQGYAGELF
TRBD2 | TRBV11-2 | ASSLGSGGAETQY
TRBD2 | TRBV5-4 | ASSRAGGSTDTQY
TRBD1 | TRBV9 | ASSEGTGVYEQY
. | TRBV4-3 | ASSQEARQPQH
TRBD2 | TRBV6-1 | ASTAGTSGYEQY
. | TRBV15 | ATSRDRGRRYSYEQY
. | TRBV21-1 | ASSPPKCNEKLF
TRBD1 | TRBV19 | ASSTLYRGTNEKLF
. | TRBV18 | ASSPVGITDTQY
. | TRBV6-1 | ASSEGTRGETQY
. | TRBV4-1 | ASSQVPHLNTEAF
. | TRBV6-6 | ASSYSLWGNEQF
TRBD1 | TRBV2 | ASSAQGAPGQPQH
. | TRBV13 | ASSLLGSYNEQF
TRBD2 | TRBV19 | ASRPTGTSGYNEQF
. | TRBV29-1 | SARSWGNYGYT
TRBD2 | TRBV6-6 | ASIIAGGPDEQY
. | TRBV19 | ASSRTAGTDTQY
. | TRBV4-2 | ASTRVGTGELF
TRBD1 | TRBV18 | ASSPGQTNTGELF
. | TRBV5-1 | ASSFLSGVQIYNEQF
TRBD1 | TRBV5-4 | ASSPRDREGYEQF
TRBD1 | TRBV5-6 | ASSPRQGTNTGELF
. | TRBV2 | ASSEALRGTGELF
. | TRBV5-8 | ASSLWGVAETQY
. | TRBV11-2 | ASSLGLRVETQY
. | TRBV5-1 | ASSSGTLQQTQY
. | TRBV7-3 | ASSLDAGLNEQF
. | TRBV6-1 | ASTLQGGTEAF
. | TRBV6-5 | ASSHGQRVDSPLH